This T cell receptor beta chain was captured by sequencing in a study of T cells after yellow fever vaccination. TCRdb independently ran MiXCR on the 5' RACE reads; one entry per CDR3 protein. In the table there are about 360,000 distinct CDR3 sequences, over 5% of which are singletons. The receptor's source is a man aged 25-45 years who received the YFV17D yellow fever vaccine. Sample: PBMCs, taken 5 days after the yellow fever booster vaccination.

The CDR3 loop is CASSLAGLALAGDTQYF. The CDR3, as DNA: TGTGCCAGCAGCTTAGCCGGTTTAGCCTTAGCGGGAGATACGCAGTATTTT. The gene calls are TRBV7-2 and TRBJ2-3, with TRBD2 matching 7 bases. Germline CDR1 reads SGHTA; CDR2 reads FQGNSA. J lost 5 bases, V lost 0 bases, and 11 bases had no gene match. This CDR3 comprises 17 residues.